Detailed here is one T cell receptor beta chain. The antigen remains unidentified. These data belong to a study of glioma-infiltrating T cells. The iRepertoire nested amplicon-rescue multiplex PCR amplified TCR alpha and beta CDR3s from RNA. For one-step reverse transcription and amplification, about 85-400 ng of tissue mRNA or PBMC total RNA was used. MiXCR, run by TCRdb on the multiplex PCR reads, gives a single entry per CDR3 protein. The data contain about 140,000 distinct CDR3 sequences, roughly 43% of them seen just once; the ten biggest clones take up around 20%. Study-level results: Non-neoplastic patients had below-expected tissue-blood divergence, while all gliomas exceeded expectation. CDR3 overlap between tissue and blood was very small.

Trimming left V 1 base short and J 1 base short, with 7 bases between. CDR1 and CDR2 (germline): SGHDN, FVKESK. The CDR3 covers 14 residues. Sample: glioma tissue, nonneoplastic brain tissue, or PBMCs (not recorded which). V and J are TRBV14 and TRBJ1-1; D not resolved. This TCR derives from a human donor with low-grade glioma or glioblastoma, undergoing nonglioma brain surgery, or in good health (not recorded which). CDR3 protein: CASSQARQNTEAFF. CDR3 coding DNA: TGTGCCAGCAGCCAAGCCCGGCAGAACACTGAAGCTTTCTTT.